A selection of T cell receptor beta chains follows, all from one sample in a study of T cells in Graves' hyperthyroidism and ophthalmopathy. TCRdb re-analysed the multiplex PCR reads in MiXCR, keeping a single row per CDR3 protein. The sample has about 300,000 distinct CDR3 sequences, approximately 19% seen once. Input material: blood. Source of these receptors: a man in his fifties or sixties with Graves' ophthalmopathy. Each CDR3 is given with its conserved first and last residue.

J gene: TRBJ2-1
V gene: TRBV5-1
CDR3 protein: CASTLQGYEQFF

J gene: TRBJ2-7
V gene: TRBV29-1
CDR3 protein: CSVEDPGDGGSSYEQYF

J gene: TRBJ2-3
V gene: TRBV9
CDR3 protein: CASSDLGSTDTQYF

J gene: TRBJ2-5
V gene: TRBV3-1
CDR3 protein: CATQPAGRETQYF

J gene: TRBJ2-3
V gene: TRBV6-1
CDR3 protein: CASSTSGTFSTDTQYF

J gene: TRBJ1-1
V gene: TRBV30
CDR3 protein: CAWTGRWTEAFF

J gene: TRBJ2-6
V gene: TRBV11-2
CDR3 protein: CASSRGSGANVLTF

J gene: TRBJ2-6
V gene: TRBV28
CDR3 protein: CASSPRTGKSGANVLTF

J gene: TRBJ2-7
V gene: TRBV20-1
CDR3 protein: CSARLQRGSYEQYF

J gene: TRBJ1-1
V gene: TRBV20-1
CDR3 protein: CSAPRQQRTEAFF

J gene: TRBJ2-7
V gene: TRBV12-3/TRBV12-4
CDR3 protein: CASSSLRSGSVLYEQYF

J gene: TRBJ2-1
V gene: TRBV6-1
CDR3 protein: CASGTGTSGNNEQFF

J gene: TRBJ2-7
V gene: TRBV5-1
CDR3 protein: CASSLEIRGGSYEQYF

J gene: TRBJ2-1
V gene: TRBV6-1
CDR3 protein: CASQLAGRGEQFF

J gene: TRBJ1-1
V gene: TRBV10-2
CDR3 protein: CASTPGGETEAFF

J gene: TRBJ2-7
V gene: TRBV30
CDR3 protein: CAWRPASRDSYEQYF

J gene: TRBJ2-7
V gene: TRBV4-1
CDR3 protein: CASSQDPPKTLPYEQYF

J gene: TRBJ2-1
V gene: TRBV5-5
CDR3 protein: CASSFSGARYNEQFF

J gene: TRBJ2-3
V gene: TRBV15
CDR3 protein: CATNGQGASSSTDTQYF

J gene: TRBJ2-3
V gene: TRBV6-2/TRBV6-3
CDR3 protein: CASSLAVTSTDTQYF

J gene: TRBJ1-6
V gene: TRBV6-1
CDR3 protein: CASSGGGSGLHF

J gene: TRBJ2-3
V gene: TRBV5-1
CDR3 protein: CASSLVSSLTDTQYF

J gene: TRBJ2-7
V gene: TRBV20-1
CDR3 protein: CSASSGRHEQYF

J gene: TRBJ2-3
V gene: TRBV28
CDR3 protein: CASSLGIAGYTDTQYF

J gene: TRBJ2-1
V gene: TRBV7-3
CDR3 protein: CASSSGQGEGTYNEQFF

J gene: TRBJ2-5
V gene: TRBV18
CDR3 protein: CASSMEETQYF

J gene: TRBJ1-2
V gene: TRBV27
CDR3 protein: CASSLLPQGSYGYTF

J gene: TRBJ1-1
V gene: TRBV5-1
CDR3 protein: CASSSQDRGLGAFF

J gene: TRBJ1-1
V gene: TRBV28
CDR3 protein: CASSPYTGGNEAFF

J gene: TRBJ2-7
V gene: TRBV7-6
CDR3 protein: CASSLGDRDGDEQYF

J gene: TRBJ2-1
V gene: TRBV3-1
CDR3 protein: CASSPLGGFNEQFF

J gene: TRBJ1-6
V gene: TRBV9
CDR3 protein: CASARSGAGDSPLHF

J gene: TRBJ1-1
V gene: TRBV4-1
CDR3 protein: CASSQDIGLNTEAFF

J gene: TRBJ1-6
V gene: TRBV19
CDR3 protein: CASSYGSPPTEDLHF

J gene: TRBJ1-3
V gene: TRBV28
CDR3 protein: CASSRGLAVDTIYF

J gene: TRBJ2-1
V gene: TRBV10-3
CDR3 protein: CATQVAGTLGEQFF

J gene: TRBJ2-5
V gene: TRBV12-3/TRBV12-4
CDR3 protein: CASSFNQGASGVSSETQYF

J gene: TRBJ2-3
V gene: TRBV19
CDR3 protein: CASRGLARGTDTQYF

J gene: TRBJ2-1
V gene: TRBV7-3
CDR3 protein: CASSLDLSDNEQFF

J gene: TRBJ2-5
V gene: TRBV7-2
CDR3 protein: CASSSFTSTSGKETQYF

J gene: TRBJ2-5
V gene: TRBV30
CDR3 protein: CAWSRGTVVAETQYF

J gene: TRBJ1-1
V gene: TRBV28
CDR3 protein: CASSLRAGYDTEAFF

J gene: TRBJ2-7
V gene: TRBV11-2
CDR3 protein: CASSPGPGYEQYF

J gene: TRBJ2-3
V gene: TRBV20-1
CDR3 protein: CSAITGTSSRDTQYF

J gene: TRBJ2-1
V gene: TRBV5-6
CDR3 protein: CASSSGLAGAKEQFF

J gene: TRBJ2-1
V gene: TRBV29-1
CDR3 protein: CSVEELAGGLYNEQFF

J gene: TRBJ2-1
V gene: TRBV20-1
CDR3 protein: CSAREGRGYNEQFF

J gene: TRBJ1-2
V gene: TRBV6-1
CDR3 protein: CASSEGGFRGYTF

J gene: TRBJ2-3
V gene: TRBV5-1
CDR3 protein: CASKGGPGTDTQYF

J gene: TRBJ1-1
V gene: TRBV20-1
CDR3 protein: CSARNPGGGNTEAFF

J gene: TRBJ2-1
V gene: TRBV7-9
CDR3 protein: CASSLPPRRASGSYEQFF

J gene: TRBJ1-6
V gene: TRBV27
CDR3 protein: CASRADRENSPLHF

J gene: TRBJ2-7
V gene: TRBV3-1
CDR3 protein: CASSDRGTYEQYF

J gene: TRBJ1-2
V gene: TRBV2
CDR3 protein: CASSDGRGVGGYTF

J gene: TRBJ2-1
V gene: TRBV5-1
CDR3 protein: CASSLQKTSGRGEQFF